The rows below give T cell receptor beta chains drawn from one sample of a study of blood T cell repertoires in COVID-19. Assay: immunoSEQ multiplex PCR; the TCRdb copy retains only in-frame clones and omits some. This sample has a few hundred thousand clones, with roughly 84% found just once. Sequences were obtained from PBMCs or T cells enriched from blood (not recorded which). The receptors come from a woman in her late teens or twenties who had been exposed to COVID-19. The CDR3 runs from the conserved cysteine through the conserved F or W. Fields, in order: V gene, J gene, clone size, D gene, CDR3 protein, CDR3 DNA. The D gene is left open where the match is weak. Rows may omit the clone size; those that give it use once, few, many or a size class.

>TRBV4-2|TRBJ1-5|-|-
CASSPMSQGWEPQHF
TGTGCCAGCAGCCCAATGTCGCAGGGTTGGGAGCCCCAGCATTTT
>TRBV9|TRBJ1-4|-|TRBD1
CASSPNPGTGDEKLFF
TGTGCCAGCAGCCCGAACCCCGGGACAGGGGACGAAAAACTGTTTTTT
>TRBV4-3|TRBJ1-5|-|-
CASSQGRRGNQPQHF
TGCGCCAGCAGCCAAGGTCGCCGCGGGAACCAGCCCCAGCATTTT
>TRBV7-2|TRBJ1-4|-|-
CASSWRGEADEKLFF
TGTGCCAGCAGCTGGAGAGGGGAGGCCGATGAAAAACTGTTTTTT
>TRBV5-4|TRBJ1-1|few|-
CASTQRRAGPGGVRTEAFF
TGTGCCAGCACACAGCGGAGGGCTGGGCCCGGGGGGGTGAGGACTGAAGCTTTCTTT
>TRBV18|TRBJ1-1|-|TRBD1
CASSGGTGGNTEAFF
TGTGCCAGCTCAGGGGGCACAGGGGGGAACACTGAAGCTTTCTTT
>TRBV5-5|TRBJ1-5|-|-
CASSSTTGNPNQPQHF
TGTGCCAGCAGCTCTACGACAGGAAACCCTAATCAGCCCCAGCATTTT
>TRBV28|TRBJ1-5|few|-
CASSLPGRGNQPQHF
TGTGCCAGCAGTTTACCTGGCAGGGGCAATCAGCCCCAGCATTTT
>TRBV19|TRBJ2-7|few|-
CASRSGDEQYF
TGTGCCAGTAGGTCAGGTGACGAGCAGTACTTC
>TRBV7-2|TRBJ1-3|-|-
CASSLGNTIYF
TGTGCCAGCTCCCTTGGAAACACCATATATTTT
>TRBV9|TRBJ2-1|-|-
CASSVDSGVYNEQFF
TGTGCCAGCAGCGTAGACAGCGGTGTTTACAATGAGCAGTTCTTC
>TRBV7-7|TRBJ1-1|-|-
CASSLSRNTEAFF
TGTGCCAGCAGCTTATCTAGGAACACTGAAGCTTTCTTT
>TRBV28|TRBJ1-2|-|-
CASSLYAGRYGYTF
TGTGCCAGCAGTTTATATGCAGGGCGCTATGGCTACACCTTC
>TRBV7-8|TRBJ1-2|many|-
CASSLSSGGGYGYTF
TGTGCCAGCAGTCTTTCCTCGGGCGGGGGATATGGCTACACCTTC
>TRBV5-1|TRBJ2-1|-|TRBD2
CASSLGGGLSYNEQFF
TGCGCCAGCAGCTTGGGCGGGGGTCTATCCTACAATGAGCAGTTCTTC
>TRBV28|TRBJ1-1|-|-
CASSQSTEAFF
TGTGCCAGCAGTCAGTCAACTGAAGCTTTCTTT